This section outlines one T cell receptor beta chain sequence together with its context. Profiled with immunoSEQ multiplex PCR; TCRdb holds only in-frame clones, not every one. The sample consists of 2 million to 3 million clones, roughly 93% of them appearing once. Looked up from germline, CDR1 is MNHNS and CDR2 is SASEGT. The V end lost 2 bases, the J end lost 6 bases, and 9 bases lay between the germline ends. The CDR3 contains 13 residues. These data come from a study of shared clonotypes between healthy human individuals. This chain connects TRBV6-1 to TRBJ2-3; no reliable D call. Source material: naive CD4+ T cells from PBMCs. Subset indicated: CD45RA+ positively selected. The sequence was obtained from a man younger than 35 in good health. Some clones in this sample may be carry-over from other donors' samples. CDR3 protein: CASSEWMGDTQYF. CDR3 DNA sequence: TGTGCCAGCAGTGAATGGATGGGGGATACGCAGTATTTT.